The 25 T cell receptor beta chains below all came from one sample that was sequenced in a study of Ad26.COV2.S vaccination and SARS-CoV-2 variants. Here immunoSEQ multiplex PCR was the method, and the copy in TCRdb shows in-frame clones only, minus some. The table includes hundreds of thousands of clones, approximately 89% detected once. Treatment: roughly 18 received Ad26.COV2.S at low or high dose, single or two shots; about five received placebo; per-sample allocation not given. Sampling occurred on day 63 after the first vaccine or placebo injection. The source material was peripheral blood, sampled in a trial of Ad26.COV2.S vaccine versus placebo. All receptors come from a person aged 18 to 59 who received the Ad26.COV2.S COVID-19 vaccine or a placebo.

This chain's CDR3 is CASSLWGTGGSFEQYF. The CDR3 region has the DNA TGTGCCAGCAGTTTATGGGGGACAGGGGGCAGTTTCGAGCAGTACTTC. The chain couples TRBV28 to TRBJ2-7; 12 nucleotides agree with TRBD1. The trim removed 0 bases at V and 6 bases at J, leaving 6 bases unmatched. CDR1 and CDR2 from the germline V gene are MDHEN and SYDVKM. CDR3 length: 16 residues.

A single count supports this clone. The chain is built from TRBV25-1 and TRBJ1-1, with D maybe TRBD1 (5 bases). CDR3 length equals 14 residues. Germline CDR1 and CDR2: MGHDK and SYGVNS. V lost 1 base and J 1 base, leaving 7 bases between the germline ends. This chain's CDR3 is CASSEFGGNTEAFF. The CDR3 region has the DNA TGTGCCAGCAGTGAATTCGGGGGGAACACTGAAGCTTTCTTT.

The J gene is TRBJ2-3, the V gene TRBV18, with TRBD2 identical over 7 bases. V shed 1 base and J 1 base; nucleotides not matched to a gene: 8. CDR1 is KGHSH and CDR2 is LQKENI in the germline V gene. The CDR3 totals 17 residues. The CDR3 sequence: CASSPLQRLAGTDTQYF. DNA of the CDR3: TGTGCCAGCTCACCACTGCAACGCCTAGCGGGCACAGATACGCAGTATTTT.

The chain uses TRBV6-5 and TRBJ1-2; 8 nucleotides line up with TRBD1. The CDR3 is made up of 13 amino acids. The germline CDR1 and CDR2 sequences are MNHEY and SVGAGI. V shed 6 bases, J shed 7 bases, and the junction held 7 bases outside the gene matches. Written as DNA, the CDR3 is TGTGCCAGCAGGGGGCCAGGGGGCGGTGGCTACACCTTC. The encoded protein is CASRGPGGGGYTF.

The CDR3 loop is CASSPTGEAFF. Here the CDR3 DNA reads TGTGCCAGCTCACCGACAGGGGAAGCTTTCTTT. V is TRBV18 and J is TRBJ1-1; 7 bases fit TRBD1. With V trimmed by 3 bases and J by 8 bases, 0 bases remained unmatched. CDR3 length: 11 residues. Germline CDR1 and CDR2: KGHSH and LQKENI.

V is TRBV27 and J is TRBJ2-3; D may be TRBD2 (7 bases). CDR3 length: 13 residues. Germline V CDR1 and CDR2: MNHEY, SMNVEV (reference sequence). Trimming stripped 6 bases from V and 5 bases from J, with 12 bases between. Written as DNA, the CDR3 is TGTGCCAGCAGCTGGGAGGGGGGAGATACGCAGTATTTT. Protein product: CASSWEGGDTQYF.

The J gene is TRBJ1-1, the V gene TRBV2, with 10 bases matching TRBD1. The ends lost 9 bases at V and 0 bases at J; junction bases unmatched: 4. This CDR3 has 14 residues. Germline V CDR1 and CDR2: SNHLY, FYNNEI. CDR3 region: CARTGGKMNTEAFF. The DNA of the CDR3 is TGTGCCAGGACAGGGGGCAAGATGAACACTGAAGCTTTCTTT.

The chain couples TRBV19 to TRBJ2-1; 8 bases fit TRBD1. Trimming took 7 bases from V and 5 from J; bases not matched to a gene: 4. Per the germline V gene, CDR1 is LNHDA and CDR2 is SQIVND (reference sequence). The CDR3 totals 13 residues. CDR3 loop: CASTGQADNEQFF. The CDR3 nucleotides are TGTGCCAGTACGGGACAGGCAGACAATGAGCAGTTCTTC.

V is TRBV7-9 and J is TRBJ1-4, with D possibly matching TRBD1 (6 bases). Trimming shortened V by 2 bases and J by 5 bases, and 12 bases separated the two germline ends. The CDR3 covers 15 residues. Germline CDR1 SEHNR, CDR2 FQNEAQ (reference sequence). The CDR3 region is CASSLYGGQNEKLFF. The CDR3 region has the DNA TGTGCCAGCAGCTTATATGGCGGACAGAATGAAAAACTGTTTTTT. Looking up the rest from reference TRBV7-9 and TRBJ1-4 gives the full variable domain: DTGVSQNPRHKITKRGQNVTFRCDPISEHNRLYWYRQTLGQGPEFLTYFQNEAQLEKSRLLSDRFSAERPKGSFSTLEIQRTEQGDSAMYLCASSLYGGQNEKLFFGSGTQLSVL.

V is TRBV5-1 and J is TRBJ2-7; 7 nucleotides agree with TRBD1. The ends lost 4 bases at V and 5 bases at J; junction bases unmatched: 18. This CDR3 is built from 17 residues. The germline gives CDR1 SGHRS, CDR2 YFSETQ. The CDR3 DNA follows: TGCGCCAGCAGCCCGAATCCTGTACAGGGGTTGGAGAACGAGCAGTACTTC. Its translation is CASSPNPVQGLENEQYF.

V and J are TRBV4-1 and TRBJ2-5, with no clear D. The V end lost 0 bases, the J end lost 5 bases, and 4 bases lay between the germline ends. The CDR3 sequence is 12 residues long. Germline loops: CDR1 MGHRA, CDR2 YSYEKL. The CDR3 protein is CASSQDLETQYF. The CDR3 coding sequence is TGCGCCAGCAGCCAAGATCTCGAGACCCAGTACTTC.

J is TRBJ1-2 and V is TRBV2; 7 nucleotides agree with TRBD1. Germline V gene lookup returns CDR1 SNHLY and CDR2 FYNNEI. J was trimmed by 4 bases and V by 5 bases; bases with no gene match: 13. The CDR3 contains 16 residues. The CDR3 spells CASSFQTGVLGYGYTF. The CDR3 DNA is TGTGCCAGCAGTTTTCAAACAGGGGTATTGGGCTATGGCTACACCTTC.

The V call is TRBV5-4, the J call TRBJ2-3; D gene uncertain. Trimming removed 1 base at V and 1 base at J, with 10 bases between. The CDR3 sequence is 15 residues long. Germline CDR1 is SGHNT and CDR2 is YYREEE (reference sequence). CDR3 residues: CASSLSQKGTDTQYF. Written as DNA, the CDR3 is TGTGCCAGCAGCTTGTCCCAAAAGGGCACAGATACGCAGTATTTT.

The chain links TRBV12-5 to TRBJ1-2, with a tentative D call TRBD1 (5 bases). Per the germline V gene, CDR1 is LGHNT and CDR2 is FRNRAP. This CDR3 is built from 13 residues. V was cut by 0 bases and J by 6 bases, with 8 bases left in between. As DNA, the CDR3 is TGTGCTAGTGGTTTGGTACGGGGGGATGGCTACACCTTC. Residues: CASGLVRGDGYTF.

The rearrangement joins TRBV12-3 or TRBV12-4 to TRBJ2-1; D tentatively fits TRBD1 or TRBD2 (5 bases each). V was pared by 3 bases and J by 10 bases, with 13 bases between. The CDR3 runs 13 residues. The CDR3 nucleotides are TGTGCCAGCAGTTTGGGGGAACACGGAGAGCAGTTCTTC. It codes for CASSLGEHGEQFF.

V gene TRBV7-2 combines with J gene TRBJ1-3; the match to TRBD1 covers 8 bases. The V gene's germline CDR1 is SGHTA and CDR2 FQGNSA. The V and J ends lost 2 bases and 1 base, in that order; junction bases with no gene match: 1. CDR3 length equals 15 residues. The CDR3 DNA reads TGTGCCAGCAGCTTACGACAGGGGTCTGGAAACACCATATATTTT. Translated: CASSLRQGSGNTIYF.

The rearrangement joins TRBV19 to TRBJ2-1, with 8 bases lining up with TRBD2. The CDR3 is made up of 16 amino acids. J was trimmed by 4 bases and V by 6 bases; bases with no gene match: 11. Germline lookup yields CDR1 LNHDA and CDR2 SQIVND (reference sequence). CDR3 coding DNA: TGTGCCAGTAGCGGCCTACGGGAGGGCCCGTACAATGAGCAGTTCTTC. Protein sequence: CASSGLREGPYNEQFF.

This rearrangement joins TRBV2 to TRBJ2-5; TRBD2 aligns across 11 bases. Per the germline V gene, CDR1 is SNHLY and CDR2 is FYNNEI. The V gene end was trimmed by 6 bases and the J gene end by 1 base; junction bases not matched to a gene: 7. This CDR3 is built from 16 residues. The CDR3 reads CASSPGLAGLQETQYF. Written as DNA, the CDR3 is TGTGCCAGCAGCCCTGGACTAGCGGGCCTCCAAGAGACCCAGTACTTC.

The V and J genes are TRBV24-1 and TRBJ2-1; 7 nucleotides line up with TRBD2. V was clipped by 7 bases and J by 8 bases; unmatched bases: 7. The length of the CDR3 is 13 residues. Germline loops: CDR1 KGHDR, CDR2 SFDVKD. This CDR3 is CATRKSGTDEQFF. In DNA, the CDR3 is TGTGCCACCAGGAAAAGCGGGACCGATGAGCAGTTCTTC.

This chain uses TRBV7-6 with TRBJ1-5; D is undetermined. CDR3 size: 17 residues. Trimming shortened V by 0 bases and J by 2 bases, and 14 bases separated the two germline ends. Germline V CDR1 and CDR2: SGHVS, FNYEAQ. The CDR3 here is CASSLAPMGVGNQPQHF. The CDR3 bases are TGTGCCAGCAGCTTAGCGCCAATGGGTGTGGGCAATCAGCCCCAGCATTTT. Full variable domain (remainder filled in from reference TRBV7-6 and TRBJ1-5): GAGVSQSPRYKVTKRGQDVALRCDPISGHVSLYWYRQALGQGPEFLTYFNYEAQQDKSGLPNDRFSAERPEGSISTLTIQRTEQRDSAMYRCASSLAPMGVGNQPQHFGDGTRLSIL.

The gene calls are TRBV5-1 and TRBJ2-3; possible D gene TRBD2, 5 bases. This CDR3 spans 16 amino acids. Trimming left V 0 bases short and J 7 bases short, with 18 bases between. CDR1 and CDR2 (germline): SGHRS, YFSETQ. CDR3 protein: CASSLVYGETLHTQYF. As DNA, the CDR3 is TGCGCCAGCAGCTTGGTCTACGGGGAGACCCTACATACGCAGTATTTT.

The gene calls are TRBV4-1 and TRBJ2-3, with D possibly matching TRBD2 (5 bases). The germline V and J ends were trimmed by 2 bases and 5 bases, with 17 bases remaining between them. From germline, CDR1 is MGHRA and CDR2 YSYEKL. The CDR3 runs to 16 residues. The CDR3 region is CASSQSGPPRGDTQYF. The CDR3 region has the DNA TGCGCCAGCAGCCAATCCGGACCGCCCCGGGGAGATACGCAGTATTTT.

V is TRBV4-3 and J is TRBJ1-2; the D is unclear. The ends were cut back, 1 base at V and 5 bases at J, with 17 bases in the middle. Per germline, CDR1 LGHNA and CDR2 YSLEER. This CDR3 spans 16 amino acids. CDR3 DNA: TGCGCCAGCAGCCAAGGGATCCAACCGCCGCCATATGGCTACACCTTC. Protein sequence: CASSQGIQPPPYGYTF.

CDR3 DNA sequence: TGTGCCAGCAGAATTAAGGGGATGACAGGAACGACGGTTGGAGTTTGGGGCTACACCTTC. This encodes CASRIKGMTGTTVGVWGYTF. V gene TRBV27 combines with J gene TRBJ1-2; possibly TRBD1 for D (6 bases). The CDR3 is 20 amino acids. The V end lost 6 bases, the J end lost 8 bases, and 37 bases lay between the germline ends. Germline V CDR1 and CDR2: MNHEY, SMNVEV (reference sequence).

This chain uses TRBV5-1 with TRBJ2-7; D assignment may be TRBD1 or TRBD2 (5 bases each). Germline-derived CDR1 and CDR2 are SGHRS and YFSETQ. V was clipped by 4 bases and J by 2 bases, with 13 bases between them. The CDR3 covers 14 residues. The CDR3 here is CASSPTQGAYEQYF. The DNA of the CDR3 is TGCGCCAGCAGCCCCACCCAGGGAGCCTACGAGCAGTACTTC.